These 4 T cell receptor beta chains came from one sample sequenced in a study of T cell responses to AZD1222 COVID-19 vaccine. Generated by immunoSEQ multiplex PCR, the TCRdb table keeps only in-frame clones and is missing some. Of 130,000 to 150,000 clones listed, approximately 85% are singletons. The sample in question was peripheral blood, obtained 28 days after the second dose of the MenACWY control vaccine. The receptors come from an adult who received the MenACWY meningococcal vaccine as a control.

The rearrangement joins TRBV19 to TRBJ1-2; TRBD1 aligns across 7 bases. The junction had 8 bases not matched to a gene; V was cut back by 5 bases and J by 2 bases. CDR1 LNHDA and CDR2 SQIVND come from the germline V gene (reference sequence). This CDR3 comprises 15 residues. The CDR3 nucleotides read TGTGCCAGTAGTGAAACCGGGACAGTCAACTATGGCTACACCTTC. Protein: CASSETGTVNYGYTF.

The gene calls are TRBV6-5 and TRBJ1-2, with TRBD1 as a possible D gene (5 bases). The V and J ends lost 0 bases and 4 bases respectively, with 9 bases between them. Per the germline V gene, CDR1 is MNHEY and CDR2 is SVGAGI. The CDR3 loop spans 14 amino acids. CDR3 sequence (DNA): TGTGCCAGCAGTTACTCGTCCAGGGCCTATGGCTACACCTTC. Protein product: CASSYSSRAYGYTF.

The chain links TRBV11-3 to TRBJ2-1; D gene ambiguous. V was pared by 4 bases and J by 7 bases, with 14 bases between. CDR1 SGHNT and CDR2 YENEEA come from the germline V gene. There are 14 residues in the CDR3. The CDR3 region is CASSSPYLRNEQFF. The CDR3 region has the DNA TGTGCCAGCAGCTCACCATATCTCCGTAATGAGCAGTTCTTC.

This chain connects TRBV27 to TRBJ2-6; D is uncertain. Trimming took off 7 bases at V and 1 base at J, with 2 bases between the two ends. Germline CDR1 and CDR2: MNHEY and SMNVEV (reference sequence). CDR3 length: 12 residues. CDR3 loop: CASKSGANVLTF. CDR3 sequence (DNA): TGTGCCAGCAAGTCTGGGGCCAACGTCCTGACTTTC.